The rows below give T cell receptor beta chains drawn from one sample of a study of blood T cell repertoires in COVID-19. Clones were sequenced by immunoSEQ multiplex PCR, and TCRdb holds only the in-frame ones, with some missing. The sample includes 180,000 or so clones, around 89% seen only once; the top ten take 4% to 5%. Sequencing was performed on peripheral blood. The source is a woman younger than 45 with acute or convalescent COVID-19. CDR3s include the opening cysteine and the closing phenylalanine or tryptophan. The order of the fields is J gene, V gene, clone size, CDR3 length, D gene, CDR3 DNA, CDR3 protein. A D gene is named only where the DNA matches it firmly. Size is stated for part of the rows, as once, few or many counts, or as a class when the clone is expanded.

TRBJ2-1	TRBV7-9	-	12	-	TGTGCCAGCAGCCTCCCGGGCAATGAGCAGTTCTTC	CASSLPGNEQFF
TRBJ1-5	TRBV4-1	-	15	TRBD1	TGCGCCAGCGGCCCGACAGGGCCGAGGAATCAGCCCCAGCATTTT	CASGPTGPRNQPQHF
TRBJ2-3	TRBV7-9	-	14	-	TGTGCCAGCAGCGGGAGGGGGAGCACAGATACGCAGTATTTT	CASSGRGSTDTQYF
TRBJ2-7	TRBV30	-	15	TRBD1	TGTGCCTGGACCCCGGGACAGTTTAACTCCTACGAGCAGTACTTC	CAWTPGQFNSYEQYF
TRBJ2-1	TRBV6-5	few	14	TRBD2	TGTGCCAGCATGGGGTGGACTAGCGGGAGAAGTATGTTCTTC	CASMGWTSGRSMFF
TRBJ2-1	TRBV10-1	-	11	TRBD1	TGCGCCAGCGGGGACAGCAATGAGCAGTTCTTC	CASGDSNEQFF
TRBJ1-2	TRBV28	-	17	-	TGTGCCAGCAGTTTATCAGCTATCCCGGGGAACAACGATGGCTACACCTTC	CASSLSAIPGNNDGYTF
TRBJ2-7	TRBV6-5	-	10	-	TGTGCCAGCCCCCACCTCAGGGCCTCCTTC	CASPHLRASF
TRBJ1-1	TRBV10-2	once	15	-	TGCGCCAGCAGTGATCCTACCACGGGGAGCACTGAAGCTTTCTTT	CASSDPTTGSTEAFF
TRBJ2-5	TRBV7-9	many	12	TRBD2	TGTGCCAGCAGCTTAGGCGGTAGCGGGATAGACTTC	CASSLGGSGIDF
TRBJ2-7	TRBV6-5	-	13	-	TGTGCCAGCAGTATAAACAGCCCCTACGAGCAGTACTTC	CASSINSPYEQYF
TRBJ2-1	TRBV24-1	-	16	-	TGTGCCACCAGTGATCCGGCAGGGAGGTCCTACAATGAGCAGTTCTTC	CATSDPAGRSYNEQFF
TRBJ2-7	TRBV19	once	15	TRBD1	TGTGCCAGTAGCCGAACCCCGACAGGGGCCTACGAGCAGTACTTC	CASSRTPTGAYEQYF